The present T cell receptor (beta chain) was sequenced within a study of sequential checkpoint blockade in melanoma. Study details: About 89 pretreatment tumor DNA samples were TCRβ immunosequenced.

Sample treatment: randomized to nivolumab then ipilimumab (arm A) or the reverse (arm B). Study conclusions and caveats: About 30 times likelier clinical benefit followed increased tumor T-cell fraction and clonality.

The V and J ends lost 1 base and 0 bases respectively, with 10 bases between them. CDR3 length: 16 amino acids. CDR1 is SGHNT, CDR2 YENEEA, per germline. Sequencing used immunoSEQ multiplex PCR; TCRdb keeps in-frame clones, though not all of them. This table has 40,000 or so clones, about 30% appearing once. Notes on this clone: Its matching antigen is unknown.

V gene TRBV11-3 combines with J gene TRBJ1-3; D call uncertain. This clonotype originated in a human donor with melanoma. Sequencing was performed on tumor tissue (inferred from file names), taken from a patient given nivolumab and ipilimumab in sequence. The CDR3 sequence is CASSLVLPVSGNTIYF. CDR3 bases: TGTGCCAGCAGCTTAGTTCTCCCAGTCTCTGGAAACACCATATATTTT.